This T cell receptor beta chain was profiled in a study of identical twins. MiXCR, applied by TCRdb to the 5' RACE reads, yields one record per CDR3 protein. The sample has about 240,000 distinct CDR3 sequences, 10% to 15% seen once. This clonotype was counted many times. The CDR3 has 15 amino acids. Germline values: CDR1 DFQATT, CDR2 SNEGSKA (reference sequence). The V end was cut by 0 bases, the J end by 7 bases, with 16 bases between. The sample was also reused in another study, on yellow fever vaccine responses in identical twins.

The source is a woman aged 18-30 years in good health. This chain joins TRBV20-1 and TRBJ2-4; weak D call: TRBD2 (6 bases). Specimen: memory (CD45RO+) T cells sorted from blood. The CDR3 spells CSARDDQAGWNIQYF. The CDR3 DNA reads TGCAGTGCTAGAGATGATCAGGCGGGATGGAACATTCAGTACTTC.